The 7 T cell receptor beta chains presented below share a single source sample, sequenced in a study of T cell changes during pregnancy in multiple sclerosis (dated by TCRdb to the late 2010s). Libraries came from the immunoSEQ multiplex PCR assay. TCRdb took this table from immuneACCESS and kept in-frame rearrangements with V and J called. Such tables lack part of the clones; where checked against another copy, unresolved V genes explain under half of the gap, and the rest is unexplained. Within this sample are roughly 110,000 clones, with around 90% of them counted one time only. Clones ranked in the top ten supply around 0.8% of the sample. The sequencing used peripheral blood, collected in the third trimester of pregnancy. These receptors were collected from a female donor in good health, enrolled as a control in a pregnancy study.

The genes are TRBV20-1 and TRBJ2-1; 8 bases map to TRBD1. The V gene's germline CDR1 is DFQATT and CDR2 SNEGSKA (reference sequence). This CDR3 comprises 11 residues. The V segment lost 3 bases and the J segment 10 bases; nucleotides outside the gene matches: 2. The CDR3 here is CSARGQEEQFF. The CDR3 DNA sequence: TGCAGTGCTAGGGGACAGGAGGAGCAGTTCTTC.

CDR3 in amino acids: CASSLRGGQDEQFF. The CDR3 DNA is TGTGCCAGCAGCTTAAGGGGGGGCCAGGATGAGCAGTTCTTC. The rearrangement links TRBV11-3 to TRBJ2-1; TRBD2 is a possible D gene (7 bases). Germline V gene sequence: CDR1 SGHNT, CDR2 YENEEA. V lost 2 bases, J lost 8 bases, and 13 bases lay in between. This CDR3 has 14 residues.

J is TRBJ2-5 and V is TRBV4-2, with a tentative D call TRBD2 (6 bases). Germline-derived CDR1 and CDR2 are LGHNA and YNFKEQ. The length of the CDR3 is 15 residues. Trimming cost V 2 bases and J 5 bases, with 15 bases left between them. This CDR3 is CASSQTKLAMETQYF. CDR3 nucleotide sequence: TGTGCCAGCAGCCAAACTAAACTAGCAATGGAGACCCAGTACTTC.

This chain joins TRBV6-5 and TRBJ1-3; D not certain. Trimming took off 0 bases at V and 1 base at J, with 10 bases between the two ends. Germline V gene lookup returns CDR1 MNHEY and CDR2 SVGAGI. CDR3 size: 16 residues. The CDR3 loop is CASSYSAILSGNTIYF. The DNA for the CDR3 is TGTGCCAGCAGTTACTCTGCGATTCTGTCTGGAAACACCATATATTTT.

This rearrangement joins TRBV19 to TRBJ1-1; TRBD1 aligns across 11 bases. Germline CDR1 and CDR2: LNHDA and SQIVND (reference sequence). This CDR3 spans 17 amino acids. Unmatched junction bases numbered 15, after V lost 9 bases and J lost 3 bases. CDR3 protein: CARGGRGQGAVDTEAFF. CDR3 in DNA: TGTGCCAGAGGGGGCAGAGGACAGGGGGCGGTGGACACTGAAGCTTTCTTT.

The V call is TRBV30, the J call TRBJ2-7; 15 bases fit TRBD2. The CDR3 spans 15 residues. Germline CDR1 and CDR2: GTSNPN and SVGIG (reference sequence). V was pared by 2 bases and J by 5 bases, with 4 bases of the junction left unmatched. This chain's CDR3 is CAWSRTSGGVNEQYF. The CDR3, as DNA: TGTGCCTGGAGTCGGACTAGCGGGGGGGTAAACGAGCAGTACTTC.

The DNA of the CDR3 is TGTGCCAGCAGCTTAGATCAGGGCAGGGGGCAAGGAGTAGATGGCTACACCTTC. Translating it yields CASSLDQGRGQGVDGYTF. This chain joins TRBV11-2 and TRBJ1-2, with 8 bases fitting TRBD1. The CDR3 extends over 18 amino acids. The J segment lost 6 bases and the V segment lost 0 bases, leaving 15 bases of the junction unmatched. Germline CDR1 SGHAT, CDR2 FQNNGV.